This entry lists 6 T cell receptor beta chains sequenced from one sample in a study of CD8 T cells in Susac syndrome. Random hexamers primed reverse transcription of roughly 0.5 to 1 ug RNA. TCRdb re-analysed the immunoSEQ multiplex PCR reads in MiXCR, keeping a single row per CDR3 protein. Of about 130,000 distinct CDR3 sequences in the sample, around 95% were seen once. Input material: CD8+ T cells from PBMCs. Receptors originate from a human donor with Susac syndrome.

This clonotype occurred once. V gene TRBV27 combines with J gene TRBJ1-1, with D uncertain. Germline CDR1 and CDR2: MNHEY and SMNVEV (reference sequence). This CDR3 is 13 amino acids long. Trimming removed 1 base from V and 8 bases from J, with 11 bases in between. In DNA form, the CDR3 reads TGTGCCAGCAGTTTATTTCCCGGGGTAGAAGCTTTCTTT. Its protein product is CASSLFPGVEAFF.

The CDR3 nucleotides read TGTGCCAGCAGCTTACTATGGGGGGTCGACTATGGCTACACCTTC. Its protein product is CASSLLWGVDYGYTF. This sequence joins TRBV7-9 and TRBJ1-2, with D maybe TRBD1 (5 bases). Germline-derived CDR1 and CDR2 are SEHNR and FQNEAQ (reference sequence). The CDR3 has 15 residues. V shed 2 bases and J shed 3 bases, with 13 bases lying between them. The full variable domain, with the rest looked up from reference TRBV7-9 and TRBJ1-2, is DTGVSQNPRHKITKRGQNVTFRCDPISEHNRLYWYRQTLGQGPEFLTYFQNEAQLEKSRLLSDRFSAERPKGSFSTLEIQRTEQGDSAMYLCASSLLWGVDYGYTFGSGTRLTVV.

The chain employs TRBV27 and TRBJ2-1; 8 bases map to TRBD2. The germline gives CDR1 MNHEY, CDR2 SMNVEV (reference sequence). The V segment lost 5 bases and the J segment 5 bases; nucleotides outside the gene matches: 11. The CDR3 runs to 16 residues. As DNA, the CDR3 is TGTGCCAGCAGTCCCTCAGCGGGAGAAGTCAACAATGAGCAGTTCTTC. Translated: CASSPSAGEVNNEQFF.

V is TRBV2 and J is TRBJ2-1; 9 nucleotides match TRBD2. The germline V gene encodes CDR1 SNHLY and CDR2 FYNNEI. V gave up 6 bases and J gave up 7 bases; unmatched junction bases: 16. This CDR3 spans 17 amino acids. The chain's CDR3 is CASRLGFSGSTGNEQFF. CDR3 coding DNA: TGTGCCAGCAGGTTAGGTTTTAGCGGGAGTACTGGGAATGAGCAGTTCTTC.

This clonotype has a single count. V and J are TRBV20-1 and TRBJ2-3; TRBD1 or TRBD2 may be the D gene (6 bases each). The ends were cut back, 6 bases at V and 0 bases at J, with 13 bases in the middle. Germline CDR1 DFQATT, CDR2 SNEGSKA (reference sequence). This CDR3 region has 14 residues. The CDR3 loop reads CSAEGGTSTDTQYF. CDR3 sequence (DNA): TGCAGTGCCGAGGGGGGAACTAGCACAGATACGCAGTATTTT.

V and J are TRBV11-2 and TRBJ2-7; 10 bases map to TRBD1. Germline CDR1 and CDR2: SGHAT and FQNNGV. This CDR3 contains 16 residues. With V trimmed by 7 bases and J by 2 bases, 11 bases remained unmatched. The CDR3 loop reads CASTNTPGQGTYEQYF. CDR3 DNA: TGTGCCAGCACCAACACACCGGGACAGGGGACCTACGAGCAGTACTTC.